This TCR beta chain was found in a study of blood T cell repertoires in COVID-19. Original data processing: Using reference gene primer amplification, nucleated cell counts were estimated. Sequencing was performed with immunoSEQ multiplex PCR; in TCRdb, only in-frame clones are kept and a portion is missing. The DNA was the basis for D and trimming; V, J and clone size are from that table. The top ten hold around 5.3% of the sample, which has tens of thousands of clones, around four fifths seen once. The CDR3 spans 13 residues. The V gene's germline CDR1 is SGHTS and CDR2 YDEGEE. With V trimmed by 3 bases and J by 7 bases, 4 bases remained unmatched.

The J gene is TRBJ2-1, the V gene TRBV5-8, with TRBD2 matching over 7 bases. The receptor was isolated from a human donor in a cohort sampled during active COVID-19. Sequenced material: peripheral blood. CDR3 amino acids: CASSYRGVNEQFF. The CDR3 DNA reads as TGTGCCAGCAGCTACCGGGGGGTGAATGAGCAGTTCTTC.